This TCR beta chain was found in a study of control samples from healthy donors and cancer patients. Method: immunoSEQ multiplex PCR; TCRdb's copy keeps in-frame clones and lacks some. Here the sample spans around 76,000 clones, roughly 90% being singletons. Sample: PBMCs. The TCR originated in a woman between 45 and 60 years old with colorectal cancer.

The CDR3 DNA reads as TGTGCCAGCTCGCGACAGGCCCCGGGAGCAGATACGCAGTATTTT. As protein: CASSRQAPGADTQYF. The V gene is TRBV18, the J gene TRBJ2-3; the D call may be TRBD1 or TRBD2 (6 bases each). The CDR3 consists of 15 residues. The germline V and J ends were trimmed by 6 bases and 4 bases, with 17 bases remaining between them. Germline loops: CDR1 KGHSH, CDR2 LQKENI.